This T cell receptor (beta chain) was profiled in a study of T cell responses to AZD1222 COVID-19 vaccine. Study-level information: Some second doses came at about 4 weeks and others at about 12 weeks; these were pooled. Study findings and constraints: A rise in Spike-specific TCR breadth and depth followed two AZD1222 doses. Clonal diversity may have been underestimated, and the donors were mostly white British, with more females than males. At baseline, seropositivity was found in only five or six AZD1222 recipients.

Between the trimmed V and J ends, which lost 1 base and 0 bases, there was a span of 9 bases. CDR1 SGHVS and CDR2 FQNEAQ come from the germline V gene. The CDR3 has 15 residues. The method was immunoSEQ multiplex PCR; TCRdb's version includes in-frame clones alone and lacks a portion of them. The sample has tens of thousands of clones; 89% are singletons. With respect to this clone: Its cognate antigen is unknown.

This material consisted of peripheral blood, taken on day 0 of AZD1222 vaccination. The sequence was collected from an adult in good health. The rearrangement links TRBV7-8 to TRBJ1-2; D gene uncertain. CDR3 protein: CASSLGVSANYGYTF. Here the CDR3 DNA reads TGTGCCAGCAGCTTAGGGGTTTCAGCTAACTATGGCTACACCTTC.